The clone carrying this T cell receptor (beta chain) was detected many times. The sample's time point: sample taken at primary tumor resection. Samples were donated by 72 untreated early-stage non-small cell lung cancer patients. Sequencing was performed on whole RNA extracted from tumor and nontumor lung tissue, or from frozen PBMC, and the material was left unsorted. The CDR3 has 16 amino acids. The trim removed 5 bases at V and 0 bases at J, leaving 6 bases unmatched. This sample is drawn from a study of spatial heterogeneity in lung cancer. TCRdb passed the 5' RACE reads through MiXCR, listing each CDR3 protein once. The table has 45,000 to 55,000 distinct CDR3 sequences, approximately 5% seen once.

The sequences come from PBMCs, collected at surgery. The sequence derives from a male donor with early-stage non-small cell lung cancer. V and J are TRBV12-3 or TRBV12-4 and TRBJ2-3; 9 bases match TRBD2. The CDR3 region is CASSTTSGTSTDTQYF. The CDR3 DNA sequence: TGTGCCAGCAGTACGACTAGCGGTACTAGCACAGATACGCAGTATTTT.